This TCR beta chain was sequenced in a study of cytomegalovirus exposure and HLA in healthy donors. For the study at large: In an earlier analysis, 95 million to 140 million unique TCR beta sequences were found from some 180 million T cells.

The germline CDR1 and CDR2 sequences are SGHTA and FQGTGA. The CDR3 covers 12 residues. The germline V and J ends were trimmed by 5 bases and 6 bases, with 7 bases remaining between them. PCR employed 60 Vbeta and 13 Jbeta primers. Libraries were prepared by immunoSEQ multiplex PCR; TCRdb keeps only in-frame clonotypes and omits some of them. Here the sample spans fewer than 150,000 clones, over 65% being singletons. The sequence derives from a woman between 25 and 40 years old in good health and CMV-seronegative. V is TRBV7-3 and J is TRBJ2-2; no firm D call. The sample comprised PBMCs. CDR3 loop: CASSPSPGELFF. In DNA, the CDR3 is TGTGCCAGCAGCCCCTCCCCCGGGGAGCTGTTTTTT.